A single sample gave rise to the 27 T cell receptor beta chains below, sequenced in a study of blood T cell repertoires in COVID-19. Sequenced by immunoSEQ multiplex PCR; TCRdb stores in-frame clones only, minus some. The top ten hold 2.4% of the sample, which has some 150,000 clones, less than 90% seen once. Sample: peripheral blood. Source of these receptors: a woman between 65 and 79 years old with acute or convalescent COVID-19.

This clone showed up just once. This chain uses TRBV19 with TRBJ2-5; tentative D call: TRBD1 (6 bases). Germline V CDR1 and CDR2: LNHDA, SQIVND (reference sequence). The V and J ends lost 4 bases and 2 bases respectively, with 17 bases between them. The CDR3 runs 16 residues. Here the CDR3 DNA reads TGTGCCAGTAGTAGAAACCGGGACACTGGACAAGAGACCCAGTACTTC. This codes for CASSRNRDTGQETQYF.

The CDR3 nucleotides are TGTGCCAGCAGTTATGGGGGCATCGCAGCTGTCCATTTT. As protein: CASSYGGIAAVHF. This chain links TRBV12-3 or TRBV12-4 with TRBJ1-5; a weak D match, TRBD1 (6 bases). The CDR3 is 13 residues long. Trimming removed 4 bases at V and 16 bases at J, with 20 bases between.

CDR3 sequence reads: CATQVRGDLAKNIQYF. In DNA form, the CDR3 reads TGTGCCACCCAGGTCAGGGGAGATTTAGCCAAAAACATTCAGTACTTC. The chain combines TRBV28 with TRBJ2-4; a weak D match, TRBD1 (6 bases). The length of the CDR3 is 16 residues. V lost 10 bases, J lost 0 bases, and 19 bases lay in between. CDR1 and CDR2 from the germline V gene are MDHEN and SYDVKM. Based on the CDR3 plus reference TRBV28 and TRBJ2-4, the full variable domain is DVKVTQSSRYLVKRTGEKVFLECVQDMDHENMFWYRQDPGLGLRLIYFSYDVKMKEKGDIPEGYSVSREKKERFSLILESASTNQTSMYLCATQVRGDLAKNIQYFGAGTRLSVL.

DNA of the CDR3: TGTGCCATCACTGGACAGGGTATCGAGGATACGCAGTATTTT. It encodes CAITGQGIEDTQYF. The gene calls are TRBV10-3 and TRBJ2-3; TRBD1 matches at 8 bases. V lost 7 bases and J lost 6; bases outside the gene matches: 9. From germline, CDR1 is ENHRY and CDR2 SYGVKD. CDR3 size: 14 residues.

V and J are TRBV18 and TRBJ2-7; no clear D gene. CDR1 and CDR2 (germline): KGHSH, LQKENI. The CDR3 loop spans 15 amino acids. The germline V and J ends were trimmed by 6 bases and 0 bases, with 15 bases remaining between them. The CDR3 nucleotides are TGTGCCAGCTCGGATCAGGTTCCCAGCTCCTACGAGCAGTACTTC. As protein: CASSDQVPSSYEQYF.

This clone has only one observation. The V and J genes are TRBV7-3 and TRBJ1-3, with a tentative D call TRBD1 (5 bases). Germline V lookup: CDR1 SGHTA, CDR2 FQGTGA. CDR3 length equals 13 residues. Trimming took 8 bases from V and 0 from J, leaving 8 bases between them. The CDR3 sequence is CASGTGSGNTIYF. CDR3 nucleotides: TGTGCCAGCGGAACAGGCTCTGGAAACACCATATATTTT.

The genes are TRBV5-1 and TRBJ1-6; 8 positions match TRBD1. The CDR3 spans 15 residues. V lost 7 bases, J lost 9 bases, and 12 bases stayed unmatched. Germline loops: CDR1 SGHRS, CDR2 YFSETQ. CDR3 in amino acids: CASRQSGQGISPLHF. CDR3 DNA sequence: TGCGCCAGCCGCCAGAGCGGACAGGGAATTTCACCCCTCCACTTT.

The chain joins TRBV11-1 to TRBJ1-4, with D unresolved. The CDR3 length is 13 residues. Germline assignment: CDR1 SGHAT and CDR2 FQDESV (reference sequence). The germline V and J ends were trimmed by 1 base and 6 bases, with 6 bases remaining between them. The chain's CDR3 is CASSLGLDEKLFF. The CDR3 nucleotides read TGTGCCAGCAGCTTAGGGCTCGATGAAAAACTGTTTTTT.

J is TRBJ1-2 and V is TRBV9; tentatively, D is TRBD1 (5 bases). Germline loops: CDR1 SGDLS, CDR2 YYNGEE. CDR3 size: 15 residues. Trimming took off 8 bases at V and 0 bases at J, with 17 bases between the two ends. The CDR3 DNA follows: TGTGCCAGTCACTCCAGGGCCGGATCTAACTATGGCTACACCTTC. It specifies CASHSRAGSNYGYTF.

V and J are TRBV24-1 and TRBJ2-1, with 9 bases fitting TRBD1. This CDR3 has 20 residues. After removal of 0 bases from V and 4 bases from J, the junction contained 15 bases not matched to a gene. Germline CDR1 and CDR2: KGHDR and SFDVKD. CDR3 sequence reads: CATSDLRGAAGTGLYNEQFF. Written as DNA, the CDR3 is TGTGCCACCAGTGATTTGCGTGGCGCCGCCGGGACAGGGTTGTACAATGAGCAGTTCTTC.

In its sample, this clone was seen once. The chain combines TRBV3-1 (or the pseudogene TRBV3-2) with TRBJ1-1, with D uncertain. This CDR3 is 12 amino acids long. The V and J ends lost 6 bases and 4 bases respectively, with 9 bases between them. The germline V gene has CDR1 LGHDT and CDR2 YNNKEL (reference sequence). The CDR3 region has the DNA TGTGCCAGCAGGAGGGCAGCCACTGAAGCTTTCTTT. As protein: CASRRAATEAFF.

This chain connects TRBV6-5 to TRBJ2-7; a weak D match, TRBD1 (5 bases). The CDR3 covers 15 residues. Looked up from germline, CDR1 is MNHEY and CDR2 is SVGAGI. The ends were cut back, 6 bases at V and 0 bases at J, with 15 bases in the middle. The CDR3 is CASSRLGQGSYEQYF. The CDR3 coding sequence is TGTGCCAGCAGCCGCCTAGGGCAGGGCTCCTACGAGCAGTACTTC.

This chain links TRBV6-4 with TRBJ2-3, with a weak D call TRBD1 (5 bases). The V end was cut by 0 bases, the J end by 0 bases, with 7 bases between. The CDR3 is made up of 15 amino acids. Per germline, CDR1 MRHNA and CDR2 SNTAGT. The CDR3, as DNA: TGTGCCAGCAGTGACTCGCAGGGAAGCACAGATACGCAGTATTTT. Amino acid sequence: CASSDSQGSTDTQYF.

The chain employs TRBV12-3 or TRBV12-4 and TRBJ1-2; D is ambiguous. CDR3 length: 12 residues. Trimming removed 6 bases from V and 7 bases from J, with 12 bases in between. The CDR3 bases are TGTGCCAGCAGCTGGACTCCGGGTGGCTACACCTTC. This encodes CASSWTPGGYTF.

To note about this clone: At one end the junction does not follow the germline gene, possibly because of a read error. The chain uses TRBV7-7 and TRBJ2-3; D might be TRBD2 (5 bases). Per the germline V gene, CDR1 is SSHAT and CDR2 is FNYEAQ (reference sequence). This CDR3 region has 13 residues. In DNA, the CDR3 is TGTGCTAGCAGCTCCCCTGGAGGAGATACGCAGTATTTT. The encoded protein is CASSSPGGDTQYF.

The chain is built from TRBV14 and TRBJ1-1; D not resolved. This CDR3 has 13 residues. Germline CDR1 reads SGHDN; CDR2 reads FVKESK. Trimming took 4 bases from V and 0 from J, leaving 6 bases between them. The CDR3 DNA is TGTGCCAGCAGCCTTAATTTGAACACTGAAGCTTTCTTT. This translates into CASSLNLNTEAFF.

This clone was seen a handful of times. The V gene is TRBV7-2, the J gene TRBJ2-5, with 10 bases that match TRBD2. This CDR3 has 15 residues. With V trimmed by 5 bases and J by 5 bases, 8 bases remained unmatched. Germline CDR1 reads SGHTA; CDR2 reads FQGNSA. CDR3 nucleotide sequence: TGTGCCAGCAGCCTTAGCGGGGGGCTGGCGGAGACCCAGTACTTC. This translates into CASSLSGGLAETQYF.

The genes are TRBV7-2 and TRBJ2-7; D not certain. This CDR3 is 12 amino acids long. V was pared by 1 base and J by 9 bases, with 10 bases between. Germline V lookup: CDR1 SGHTA, CDR2 FQGNSA. The CDR3 here is CASSLETARQYF. The DNA of the CDR3 is TGTGCCAGCAGCTTAGAAACAGCACGGCAGTACTTC.

The J gene is TRBJ2-1, the V gene TRBV2; D is uncertain. Trimming shortened V by 6 bases and J by 4 bases, and 4 bases separated the two germline ends. This CDR3 spans 11 amino acids. The germline gives CDR1 SNHLY, CDR2 FYNNEI. CDR3 amino acids: CASREYNEQFF. DNA of the CDR3: TGTGCCAGCAGAGAGTACAATGAGCAGTTCTTC.

The chain employs TRBV28 and TRBJ1-6; a possible D gene is TRBD1 (5 bases). The V and J ends lost 6 bases and 10 bases respectively, with 13 bases between them. Germline loops: CDR1 MDHEN, CDR2 SYDVKM. CDR3 length: 13 amino acids. The CDR3 DNA sequence: TGTGCCAGCAGACCAGGGAGGTACTCACCCCTCCACTTT. Its translation: CASRPGRYSPLHF.

J is TRBJ2-5 and V is TRBV7-9, with TRBD1 as a possible D gene (6 bases). Germline lookup yields CDR1 SEHNR and CDR2 FQNEAQ (reference sequence). Trimming took 1 base from V and 6 from J, leaving 15 bases between them. This CDR3 contains 15 residues. CDR3 in amino acids: CASSLGVGRGKTQYF. The CDR3 DNA sequence: TGTGCCAGCAGCTTAGGGGTTGGCAGGGGAAAGACCCAGTACTTC.

The chain has TRBV29-1 and TRBJ2-7; 9 bases fit TRBD2. CDR1 is SQVTM and CDR2 is ANQGSEA in the germline V gene. This CDR3 region has 14 residues. J gave up 1 base and V 2 bases, and 3 bases lay outside the gene matches. The CDR3 loop is CSVELAGSSYEQYF. The CDR3 DNA reads as TGCAGCGTTGAACTAGCGGGGAGTTCCTACGAGCAGTACTTC.

This clone was seen a few times. The chain carries TRBV9 and TRBJ1-2; a possible D gene is TRBD1 (6 bases). Germline V gives CDR1 SGDLS, CDR2 YYNGEE. V was clipped by 0 bases and J by 4 bases, with 10 bases between them. There are 14 residues in the CDR3. CDR3 sequence reads: CASSVGTGTYGYTF. CDR3 in DNA: TGTGCCAGCAGCGTAGGTACAGGGACCTATGGCTACACCTTC.

The V and J genes are TRBV4-1 and TRBJ2-2, with a tentative D call TRBD2 (6 bases). The CDR3 sequence is 18 residues long. V was trimmed by 0 bases and J by 7 bases, leaving 21 bases between them. Germline CDR1 and CDR2: MGHRA and YSYEKL. In nucleotides, the CDR3 is TGCGCCAGCAGCCAAGATCCGGGACCCGGGACTGGTGGCGGGGAGCTGTTTTTT. Its protein product is CASSQDPGPGTGGGELFF.

This chain uses TRBV5-4 with TRBJ1-2, with 7 bases lining up with TRBD1. Looked up from germline, CDR1 is SGHNT and CDR2 is YYREEE (reference sequence). J lost 3 bases, V lost 5 bases, and 7 bases had no gene match. This CDR3 comprises 14 residues. In DNA form, the CDR3 reads TGTGCCAGCAGTGCGGGACAGCGAGACTATGGCTACACCTTC. The encoded protein is CASSAGQRDYGYTF. The full variable domain, its missing parts supplied by reference TRBV5-4 and TRBJ1-2, is ETGVTQSPTHLIKTRGQQVTLRCSSQSGHNTVSWYQQALGQGPQFIFQYYREEENGRGNFPPRFSGLQFPNYSSELNVNALELDDSALYLCASSAGQRDYGYTFGSGTRLTVV.

Only one count was recorded for this clone. The rearrangement uses TRBV13 and TRBJ1-6; 7 bases line up with TRBD1. The germline gives CDR1 PRHDT, CDR2 FYEKMQ (reference sequence). CDR3 length: 14 amino acids. Trimming at V came to 4 bases and at J to 10 bases, leaving 7 bases not matched to a gene. CDR3 coding DNA: TGTGCCAGCAGCTCTAACAGGGGTAGCTCACCCCTCCACTTT. It is translated as CASSSNRGSSPLHF.

This chain connects TRBV10-3 to TRBJ1-4; maybe TRBD1 (5 bases). Germline values: CDR1 ENHRY, CDR2 SYGVKD. V was pared by 4 bases and J by 8 bases, with 11 bases between. This CDR3 comprises 13 residues. The DNA of the CDR3 is TGTGCCATCAGTGCCAGGGCTGGGGAAAAACTGTTTTTT. It yields the protein CAISARAGEKLFF.